A selection of T cell receptor beta chains follows, all from one sample in a study of T-cell reconstitution after alpha-beta-depleted transplantation in children. TCRdb reprocessed the PCR reads with MiXCR, giving one entry per CDR3 protein. The sample holds roughly 120,000 distinct CDR3 sequences, 20% to 25% seen once. The input for sequencing was PBMCs, mostly from graft donor cells, taken 180 days after TCRalphabeta/CD19-depleted stem cell transplant. The source of these receptors is a male patient under 10 years old who had a stem cell transplant for chronic granulomatous disease, so the T cells may come from the graft donor. The CDR3 runs from the conserved cysteine through the conserved F or W. A D gene is named only where the DNA matches it firmly. A clone size is listed for some rows: how often the clone was seen (once, few, many), or a class if it is expanded.

v_call: TRBV5-1
clone_size: few
d_call: NA
j_call: TRBJ2-2
cdr3_aa: CASSLDPGTGELFF
cdr3_nt: TGCGCCAGCAGCTTGGACCCGGGCACCGGGGAGCTGTTTTTT

v_call: TRBV12-3/TRBV12-4
clone_size: few
d_call: NA
j_call: TRBJ2-7
cdr3_aa: CASSLMNYEQYF
cdr3_nt: TGTGCCAGCAGCCTGATGAACTACGAGCAGTACTTC

v_call: TRBV5-1
clone_size: NA
d_call: NA
j_call: TRBJ2-7
cdr3_aa: CATPELTYEQYF
cdr3_nt: TGCGCCACGCCGGAACTCACCTACGAGCAGTACTTC

v_call: TRBV12-3/TRBV12-4
clone_size: NA
d_call: NA
j_call: TRBJ1-2
cdr3_aa: CASSSGSTAGGYTF
cdr3_nt: TGTGCCAGCAGTTCCGGCTCTACGGCGGGAGGCTACACCTTC

v_call: TRBV29-1
clone_size: few
d_call: TRBD2
j_call: TRBJ2-7
cdr3_aa: CSVGGTSGYEQYF
cdr3_nt: TGCAGCGTTGGGGGGACTAGCGGCTACGAGCAGTACTTC

v_call: TRBV10-3
clone_size: many
d_call: NA
j_call: TRBJ2-1
cdr3_aa: CAISAPGVHEQFF
cdr3_nt: TGTGCCATCAGTGCCCCGGGGGTGCATGAGCAGTTCTTC

v_call: TRBV5-1
clone_size: NA
d_call: TRBD1
j_call: TRBJ2-5
cdr3_aa: CASSLIGTALEREKTQYF
cdr3_nt: TGCGCCAGCAGCTTGATTGGGACAGCCTTAGAACGAGAGAAGACCCAGTACTTC

v_call: TRBV12-3/TRBV12-4
clone_size: many
d_call: TRBD1
j_call: TRBJ2-7
cdr3_aa: CASSPQTGGGRYWRYEQYF
cdr3_nt: TGTGCCAGCAGTCCCCAGACAGGGGGCGGTCGGTATTGGCGCTACGAGCAGTACTTC

v_call: TRBV4-1
clone_size: few
d_call: TRBD1
j_call: TRBJ2-7
cdr3_aa: CASSQGTGQGPLSYEQYF
cdr3_nt: TGCGCCAGCAGCCAAGGGACGGGACAGGGACCCCTTTCCTACGAGCAGTACTTC

v_call: TRBV27
clone_size: NA
d_call: NA
j_call: TRBJ2-7
cdr3_aa: CASSFGHGYEQYF
cdr3_nt: TGTGCCAGCAGTTTCGGACACGGCTACGAGCAGTACTTC

v_call: TRBV5-4
clone_size: few
d_call: TRBD2
j_call: TRBJ2-1
cdr3_aa: CASSLGLAGGKQFF
cdr3_nt: TGTGCCAGCAGCTTGGGACTAGCGGGGGGGAAGCAGTTCTTC

v_call: TRBV20-1
clone_size: many
d_call: NA
j_call: TRBJ1-5
cdr3_aa: CSARDQTGFSQPQHF
cdr3_nt: TGCAGTGCTAGAGATCAAACAGGGTTCAGTCAGCCCCAGCATTTT

v_call: TRBV28
clone_size: many
d_call: TRBD1
j_call: TRBJ2-6
cdr3_aa: CASSLAGTGDSGANVLTF
cdr3_nt: TGTGCCAGCAGTTTAGCCGGGACAGGGGACTCTGGGGCCAACGTCCTGACTTTC

v_call: TRBV7-9
clone_size: large
d_call: NA
j_call: TRBJ2-1
cdr3_aa: CASSLVGIAEGREQFF
cdr3_nt: TGTGCCAGCAGCTTAGTCGGGATCGCAGAAGGTCGTGAGCAGTTCTTC

v_call: TRBV3-1
clone_size: many
d_call: TRBD2
j_call: TRBJ2-1
cdr3_aa: CASSHQSGLAIEQFF
cdr3_nt: TGTGCCAGCAGCCATCAATCGGGACTAGCAATCGAGCAGTTCTTC

v_call: TRBV20-1
clone_size: NA
d_call: TRBD1
j_call: TRBJ1-4
cdr3_aa: CSAREGQINEKLFF
cdr3_nt: TGCAGTGCTAGAGAGGGACAGATCAATGAAAAACTGTTTTTT

v_call: TRBV7-2
clone_size: many
d_call: TRBD2
j_call: TRBJ2-4
cdr3_aa: CASSLEGTIAYIQYF
cdr3_nt: TGTGCCAGCAGCTTAGAAGGGACTATAGCATACATTCAGTACTTC

v_call: TRBV29-1
clone_size: many
d_call: TRBD2
j_call: TRBJ2-5
cdr3_aa: CSVGFSGIQETQYF
cdr3_nt: TGCAGCGTAGGATTTAGCGGGATCCAAGAGACCCAGTACTTC

v_call: TRBV20-1
clone_size: few
d_call: NA
j_call: TRBJ2-5
cdr3_aa: CSARDIRGVYQETQYF
cdr3_nt: TGCAGTGCTAGAGATATCCGGGGTGTGTACCAAGAGACCCAGTACTTC

v_call: TRBV15
clone_size: once
d_call: TRBD2
j_call: TRBJ2-2
cdr3_aa: CATSRVTSRKIAGELFF
cdr3_nt: TGTGCCACCAGCAGGGTGACTAGCCGGAAAATTGCCGGGGAGCTGTTTTTC

v_call: TRBV27
clone_size: NA
d_call: NA
j_call: TRBJ1-2
cdr3_aa: CASSFRGSYGYTF
cdr3_nt: TGTGCCAGCAGTTTCAGGGGCAGCTATGGCTACACCTTC

v_call: TRBV12-3/TRBV12-4
clone_size: many
d_call: NA
j_call: TRBJ2-1
cdr3_aa: CASSLAPSAIENEQFF
cdr3_nt: TGTGCCAGCAGTTTAGCGCCTAGCGCTATAGAGAATGAGCAGTTCTTC

v_call: TRBV20-1
clone_size: NA
d_call: NA
j_call: TRBJ1-4
cdr3_aa: CSVHHTGWGEKLFF
cdr3_nt: TGCAGTGTACATCATACAGGGTGGGGTGAAAAACTGTTTTTT

v_call: TRBV20-1
clone_size: few
d_call: TRBD2
j_call: TRBJ2-7
cdr3_aa: CSATGTRPYEQYF
cdr3_nt: TGCAGTGCTACCGGGACTAGGCCCTACGAGCAGTACTTC

v_call: TRBV3-1
clone_size: many
d_call: NA
j_call: TRBJ2-3
cdr3_aa: CASSQDGWGPRGDTQYF
cdr3_nt: TGTGCCAGCAGCCAAGACGGGTGGGGGCCTCGGGGAGATACGCAGTATTTT

v_call: TRBV7-8
clone_size: NA
d_call: TRBD1
j_call: TRBJ1-4
cdr3_aa: CASSLGTGARNEKLFF
cdr3_nt: TGTGCCAGCAGCTTGGGGACAGGGGCTAGGAATGAAAAACTGTTTTTT

v_call: TRBV20-1
clone_size: NA
d_call: NA
j_call: TRBJ2-4
cdr3_aa: CSARDARDLGQKNIQYF
cdr3_nt: TGCAGTGCTAGAGATGCCCGGGACCTTGGGCAAAAAAACATTCAGTACTTC

v_call: TRBV7-6
clone_size: few
d_call: TRBD1
j_call: TRBJ1-3
cdr3_aa: CASSRGTAISGNTIYF
cdr3_nt: TGTGCCAGCAGCCGGGGGACAGCAATCTCTGGAAACACCATATATTTT

v_call: TRBV5-1
clone_size: NA
d_call: NA
j_call: TRBJ2-7
cdr3_aa: CASSGREDEQYF
cdr3_nt: TGCGCCAGCAGCGGCAGGGAAGACGAGCAGTACTTC

v_call: TRBV28
clone_size: NA
d_call: TRBD1
j_call: TRBJ2-2
cdr3_aa: CASSSTGGLPSGELFF
cdr3_nt: TGTGCCAGCAGTTCCACAGGGGGACTCCCCTCCGGGGAGCTGTTTTTT

v_call: TRBV7-2
clone_size: once
d_call: NA
j_call: TRBJ2-7
cdr3_aa: CASSLAAPTSSYEQYF
cdr3_nt: TGTGCCAGCAGCCTAGCAGCCCCAACCAGCTCCTACGAGCAGTACTTC

v_call: TRBV6-5
clone_size: NA
d_call: TRBD2
j_call: TRBJ2-1
cdr3_aa: CASSWGGSTYNEQFF
cdr3_nt: TGTGCCAGCAGTTGGGGGGGTAGCACCTACAATGAGCAGTTCTTC

v_call: TRBV25-1
clone_size: NA
d_call: NA
j_call: TRBJ2-2
cdr3_aa: CASIPQGGGELFF
cdr3_nt: TGTGCCAGCATCCCACAGGGTGGAGGGGAGCTGTTTTTT

v_call: TRBV7-6
clone_size: NA
d_call: NA
j_call: TRBJ2-3
cdr3_aa: CASSSIQGYTQYF
cdr3_nt: TGTGCCAGCAGCTCGATCCAAGGATATACGCAGTATTTT

v_call: TRBV7-3
clone_size: many
d_call: TRBD1
j_call: TRBJ2-3
cdr3_aa: CASSRQGGISTDTQYF
cdr3_nt: TGTGCCAGCAGCAGACAGGGTGGGATATCCACAGATACGCAGTATTTT

v_call: TRBV29-1
clone_size: once
d_call: NA
j_call: TRBJ2-7
cdr3_aa: CSGVWPQISYEQYF
cdr3_nt: TGCAGCGGGGTTTGGCCTCAGATCTCCTACGAGCAGTACTTC

v_call: TRBV20-1
clone_size: few
d_call: TRBD2
j_call: TRBJ2-2
cdr3_aa: CSAPTGTSGKNTGELFF
cdr3_nt: TGCAGTGCTCCGACCGGGACTAGCGGGAAGAACACCGGGGAGCTGTTTTTT

v_call: TRBV5-6
clone_size: NA
d_call: NA
j_call: TRBJ1-2
cdr3_aa: CASSRGSILVYGYTF
cdr3_nt: TGTGCCAGCAGCCGGGGATCCATCCTCGTCTATGGCTACACCTTC

v_call: TRBV29-1
clone_size: few
d_call: NA
j_call: TRBJ2-1
cdr3_aa: CSVHGGPTAYNEQFF
cdr3_nt: TGCAGCGTACACGGAGGGCCTACGGCCTACAATGAGCAGTTCTTC

v_call: TRBV28
clone_size: few
d_call: NA
j_call: TRBJ2-1
cdr3_aa: CASSLLHSSYNEQFF
cdr3_nt: TGTGCCAGCAGTTTACTACACAGCTCCTACAATGAGCAGTTCTTC

v_call: TRBV20-1
clone_size: NA
d_call: TRBD2
j_call: TRBJ2-2
cdr3_aa: CSARETGTSFPTGELFF
cdr3_nt: TGCAGTGCTAGAGAGACCGGGACTAGCTTCCCCACCGGGGAGCTGTTTTTT

v_call: TRBV20-1
clone_size: few
d_call: TRBD1
j_call: TRBJ2-2
cdr3_aa: CSALTGQGVTGELFF
cdr3_nt: TGCAGTGCTTTAACGGGACAGGGGGTAACCGGGGAGCTGTTTTTT

v_call: TRBV20-1
clone_size: NA
d_call: NA
j_call: TRBJ2-2
cdr3_aa: CSARAHQDTGELFF
cdr3_nt: TGCAGTGCTAGAGCCCACCAAGACACCGGGGAGCTGTTTTTT

v_call: TRBV14
clone_size: many
d_call: NA
j_call: TRBJ1-2
cdr3_aa: CASSQVGVYGYTF
cdr3_nt: TGTGCCAGCAGCCAAGTTGGGGTCTATGGCTACACCTTC

v_call: TRBV5-8
clone_size: NA
d_call: NA
j_call: TRBJ1-1
cdr3_aa: CASSLTAFF
cdr3_nt: TGTGCCAGCAGCTTGACGGCTTTCTTT

v_call: TRBV5-1
clone_size: many
d_call: TRBD1
j_call: TRBJ2-7
cdr3_aa: CASSATGLYEQYF
cdr3_nt: TGCGCCAGCAGCGCGACAGGGTTATACGAGCAGTACTTC

v_call: TRBV12-3/TRBV12-4
clone_size: NA
d_call: NA
j_call: TRBJ2-7
cdr3_aa: CASSFYRVGEQYF
cdr3_nt: TGTGCCAGCAGTTTCTACAGGGTAGGGGAGCAGTACTTC

v_call: TRBV7-3
clone_size: many
d_call: NA
j_call: TRBJ2-3
cdr3_aa: CASSLSRDSLLTDTQYF
cdr3_nt: TGTGCCAGCAGCTTAAGCCGCGACAGCTTACTGACAGATACGCAGTATTTT

v_call: TRBV27
clone_size: NA
d_call: TRBD2
j_call: TRBJ2-1
cdr3_aa: CASSPSGTSNNEQFF
cdr3_nt: TGTGCCAGCAGTCCTAGCGGGACTTCCAACAATGAGCAGTTCTTC

v_call: TRBV12-3/TRBV12-4
clone_size: NA
d_call: TRBD1
j_call: TRBJ2-7
cdr3_aa: CASAKQGAREQYF
cdr3_nt: TGTGCCAGCGCAAAACAGGGGGCGCGAGAGCAGTACTTC

v_call: TRBV10-3
clone_size: many
d_call: TRBD2
j_call: TRBJ2-1
cdr3_aa: CAISGVRGGLEEQFF
cdr3_nt: TGTGCCATCAGTGGGGTGCGGGGGGGCCTCGAAGAGCAGTTCTTC

v_call: TRBV2
clone_size: NA
d_call: NA
j_call: TRBJ2-1
cdr3_aa: CASSPVQLRGEQFF
cdr3_nt: TGTGCCAGCAGTCCGGTACAGCTGAGGGGTGAGCAGTTCTTC

v_call: TRBV20-1
clone_size: many
d_call: TRBD2
j_call: TRBJ2-1
cdr3_aa: CSASGGASNEQFF
cdr3_nt: TGCAGTGCTAGCGGGGGGGCTTCCAATGAGCAGTTCTTC

v_call: TRBV9
clone_size: NA
d_call: NA
j_call: TRBJ2-2
cdr3_aa: CASSSQGRGTGELFF
cdr3_nt: TGTGCCAGCAGCTCGCAGGGGAGGGGCACCGGGGAGCTGTTTTTT

v_call: TRBV20-1
clone_size: many
d_call: NA
j_call: TRBJ1-1
cdr3_aa: CSARYYNTEAFF
cdr3_nt: TGCAGTGCTAGATATTACAACACTGAAGCTTTCTTT

v_call: TRBV29-1
clone_size: few
d_call: NA
j_call: TRBJ1-3
cdr3_aa: CSGGSQNGNTIYF
cdr3_nt: TGCAGCGGGGGTTCGCAAAATGGAAACACCATATATTTT

v_call: TRBV7-2
clone_size: NA
d_call: TRBD2
j_call: TRBJ2-7
cdr3_aa: CASSPGLADYEQYF
cdr3_nt: TGTGCCAGCAGCCCCGGACTAGCGGACTACGAGCAGTACTTC

v_call: TRBV5-1
clone_size: many
d_call: NA
j_call: TRBJ2-5
cdr3_aa: CASSLTQETQYF
cdr3_nt: TGTGCCAGCAGCTTAACCCAAGAGACCCAGTACTTC